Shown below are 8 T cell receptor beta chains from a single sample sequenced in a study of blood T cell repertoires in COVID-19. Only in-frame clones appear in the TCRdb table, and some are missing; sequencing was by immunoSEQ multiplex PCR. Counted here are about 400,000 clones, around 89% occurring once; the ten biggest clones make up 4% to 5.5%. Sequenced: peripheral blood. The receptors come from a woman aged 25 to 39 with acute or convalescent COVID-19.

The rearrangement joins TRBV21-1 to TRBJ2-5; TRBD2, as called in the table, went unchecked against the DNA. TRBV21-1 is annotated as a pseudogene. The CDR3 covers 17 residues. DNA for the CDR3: TGTGCCAGCAGCAAGGGACTAGCGGGGGCCGAGTGGGAGACCCAGTACTTC. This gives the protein CASSKGLAGAEWETQYF.

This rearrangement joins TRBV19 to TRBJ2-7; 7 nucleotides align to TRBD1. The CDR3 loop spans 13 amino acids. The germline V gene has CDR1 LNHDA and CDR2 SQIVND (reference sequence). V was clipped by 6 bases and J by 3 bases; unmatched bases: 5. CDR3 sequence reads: CASREGARYEQYF. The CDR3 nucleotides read TGTGCCAGTAGAGAGGGGGCGCGCTACGAGCAGTACTTC.

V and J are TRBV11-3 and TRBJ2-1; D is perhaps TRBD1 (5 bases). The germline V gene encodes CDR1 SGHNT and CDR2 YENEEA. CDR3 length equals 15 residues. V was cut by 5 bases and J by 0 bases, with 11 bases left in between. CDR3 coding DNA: TGTGCCAGCAGCCCAGACAGCAGCTCCTACAATGAGCAGTTCTTC. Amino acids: CASSPDSSSYNEQFF.

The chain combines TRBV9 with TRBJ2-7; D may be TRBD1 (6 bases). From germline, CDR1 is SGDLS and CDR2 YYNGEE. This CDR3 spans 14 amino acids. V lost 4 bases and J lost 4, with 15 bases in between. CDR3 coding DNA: TGTGCCAGCAGCCCCGGGGACACAGAATACGAGCAGTACTTC. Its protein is CASSPGDTEYEQYF.

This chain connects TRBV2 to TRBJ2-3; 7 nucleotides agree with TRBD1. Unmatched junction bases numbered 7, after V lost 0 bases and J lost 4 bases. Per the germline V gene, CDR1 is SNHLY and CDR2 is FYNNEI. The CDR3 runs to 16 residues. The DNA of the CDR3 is TGTGCCAGCAGTGAAGCGGGCAGGGGGACGGCAGATACGCAGTATTTT. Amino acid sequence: CASSEAGRGTADTQYF.

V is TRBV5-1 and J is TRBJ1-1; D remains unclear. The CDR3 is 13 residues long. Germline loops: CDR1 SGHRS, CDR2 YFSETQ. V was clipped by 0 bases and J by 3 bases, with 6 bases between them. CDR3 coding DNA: TGCGCCAGCAGCTTGGTCGGGGACACTGAAGCTTTCTTT. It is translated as CASSLVGDTEAFF.

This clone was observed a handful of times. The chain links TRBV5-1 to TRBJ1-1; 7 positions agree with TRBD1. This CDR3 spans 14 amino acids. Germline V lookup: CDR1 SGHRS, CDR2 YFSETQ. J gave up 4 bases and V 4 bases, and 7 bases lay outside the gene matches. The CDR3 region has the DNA TGCGCCAGCAGCAAGAGGACAGGTTCCACTGAAGCTTTCTTT. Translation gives CASSKRTGSTEAFF.

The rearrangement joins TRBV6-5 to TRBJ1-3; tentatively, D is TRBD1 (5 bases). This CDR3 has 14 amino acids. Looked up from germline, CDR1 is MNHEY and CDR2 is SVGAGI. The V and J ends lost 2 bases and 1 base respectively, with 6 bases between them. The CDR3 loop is CASSYAGSGNTIYF. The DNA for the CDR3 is TGTGCCAGCAGTTACGCAGGGTCTGGAAACACCATATATTTT.